Below, 23 T cell receptor beta chains from the same sample are listed, as sequenced in a study of shared clonotypes between healthy human individuals (TCRdb year 2020). The protocol used for the library was the immunoSEQ multiplex PCR assay. TCRdb re-hosts the immuneACCESS table, in-frame sequences only. Its copies lack some clones; in the studies checked, an unresolved V gene accounts for under half of them, and the cause for the rest is not known. The sample yields fewer than 2.5 million clones; 93% were counted once. The top ten clones comprise 0.35% to 0.45% of the sample. Source material: naive CD4+ T cells from PBMCs. Taken with the paper, the label for cell subset or site translates to: CD45RA+ positively selected. Receptor source: a young man in good health. Some clones in this sample may be carry-over from other donors' samples.

Details on this clone: The same CDR3 can be traced to other DNA sequences in this sample. In DNA form, the CDR3 reads TGTGCCAGTAGGGGCCGATCCACAGATACGCAGTATTTT. This encodes CASRGRSTDTQYF. The chain has TRBV19 and TRBJ2-3, with D hard to call. Germline CDR1 is LNHDA and CDR2 is SQIVND (reference sequence). The CDR3 is 13 amino acids. Trimming removed 6 bases at V and 2 bases at J, with 9 bases between.

This chain uses TRBV6-5 with TRBJ2-7; no clear D. CDR1 MNHEY and CDR2 SVGAGI come from the germline V gene. Trimming cost V 5 bases and J 7 bases, with 12 bases left between them. The CDR3 covers 12 residues. CDR3 region: CASSAGGWEQYF. The CDR3 coding sequence is TGTGCCAGCAGTGCAGGTGGTTGGGAGCAGTACTTC.

The rearrangement uses TRBV15 and TRBJ1-4; D gene uncertain. CDR3 length equals 16 residues. Germline V gene sequence: CDR1 LNHNV, CDR2 YYDKDF (reference sequence). V gave up 1 base and J gave up 0 bases, with 9 bases separating them. CDR3 DNA: TGTGCCACCAGCAGAGCCCAGGATGCAACTAATGAAAAACTGTTTTTT. This translates into CATSRAQDATNEKLFF.

This chain joins TRBV28 and TRBJ1-4, with 9 bases aligning to TRBD1. Germline-derived CDR1 and CDR2 are MDHEN and SYDVKM. Germline trimming cut 6 bases from V and 7 bases from J; bases unmatched to any gene: 6. This CDR3 region has 14 residues. CDR3 amino acids: CASRETGGVEKLFF. The CDR3, as DNA: TGTGCCAGCAGGGAGACAGGGGGTGTTGAAAAACTGTTTTTT.

The chain joins TRBV2 to TRBJ2-3; unclear D gene. This CDR3 comprises 11 residues. The V gene's germline CDR1 is SNHLY and CDR2 FYNNEI. V was cut by 10 bases and J by 6 bases, with 11 bases left in between. As DNA, the CDR3 is TGTGCCACCACCCCACGGGATACGCAGTATTTT. It codes for CATTPRDTQYF.

The gene calls are TRBV13 and TRBJ1-1; a possible D gene is TRBD1 (6 bases). The CDR3 loop spans 13 amino acids. Germline V gene sequence: CDR1 PRHDT, CDR2 FYEKMQ (reference sequence). Deletions cut 0 bases from V and 6 bases from J, with 8 bases between. CDR3: CASSLGGQSEAFF. The DNA of the CDR3 is TGTGCCAGCAGCTTAGGCGGACAGTCTGAAGCTTTCTTT.

This rearrangement joins TRBV16 to TRBJ2-2, with 9 nucleotides matching TRBD1. Germline V gene data show CDR1 as KGHSY and CDR2 as FQNENV. The V and J ends lost 8 bases and 1 base, in that order; junction bases with no gene match: 8. The CDR3 loop spans 16 amino acids. The chain's CDR3 is CASGKGQGMNTGELFF. CDR3 nucleotides: TGTGCCAGCGGAAAGGGACAGGGCATGAACACCGGGGAGCTGTTTTTT. Full variable domain (remainder filled in from reference TRBV16 and TRBJ2-2): GEEVAQTPKHLVRGEGQKAKLYCAPIKGHSYVFWYQQVLKNEFKFLISFQNENVFDETGMPKERFSAKCLPNSPCSLEIQATKLEDSAVYFCASGKGQGMNTGELFFGEGSRLTVL.

For the CDR3, the DNA is TGTGCCAGCAGCGTAGACAGGAGTCGGTGGGAAGCTTTCTTT. This gives the protein CASSVDRSRWEAFF. V gene TRBV5-6 combines with J gene TRBJ1-1, with a weak D call TRBD1 (6 bases). CDR1 is SGHDT and CDR2 is YYEEEE in the germline V gene. This CDR3 is built from 14 residues. The V end was cut by 4 bases, the J end by 8 bases, with 18 bases between. The whole variable domain, remainder taken from reference TRBV5-6 and TRBJ1-1, is DAGVTQSPTHLIKTRGQQVTLRCSPKSGHDTVSWYQQALGQGPQFIFQYYEEEERQRGNFPDRFSGHQFPNYSSELNVNALLLGDSALYLCASSVDRSRWEAFFGQGTRLTVV.

The J gene is TRBJ2-3, the V gene TRBV25-1; TRBD2 might be the D (7 bases). Looked up from germline, CDR1 is MGHDK and CDR2 is SYGVNS. The V and J ends lost 3 bases and 5 bases respectively, with 12 bases between them. The CDR3 covers 14 residues. The CDR3 nucleotides are TGTGCCAGCAGTGATAGGGGGGGTCAAGATACGCAGTATTTT. It encodes CASSDRGGQDTQYF.

The V gene is TRBV7-3, the J gene TRBJ2-7, with TRBD2 identical over 8 bases. J lost 6 bases, V lost 5 bases, and 3 bases had no gene match. Looked up from germline, CDR1 is SGHTA and CDR2 is FQGTGA. The CDR3 runs 12 residues. CDR3 in DNA: TGTGCCAGCAGCCCGGCGGGGGGCGAGCAGTACTTC. Its translation: CASSPAGGEQYF.

The J gene is TRBJ1-5, the V gene TRBV19; D remains unclear. CDR3 length: 16 amino acids. The germline CDR1 and CDR2 sequences are LNHDA and SQIVND (reference sequence). V lost 3 bases to trimming and J lost 0 bases, with 12 bases between them. The CDR3 sequence is CASSILQLNSNQPQHF. CDR3 bases: TGTGCCAGTAGTATTTTGCAGCTTAATAGCAATCAGCCCCAGCATTTT.

This chain uses TRBV28 with TRBJ1-6; D call uncertain. V lost 4 bases and J 9 bases, leaving 16 bases between the germline ends. Per germline, CDR1 MDHEN and CDR2 SYDVKM. The CDR3 consists of 15 residues. In DNA, the CDR3 is TGTGCCAGCAGTTACCGGACTGGGATGGGTTCACCCCTCCACTTT. Residues: CASSYRTGMGSPLHF.

The rearrangement links TRBV5-1 to TRBJ2-1; D ambiguous. This CDR3 has 16 residues. Trimming removed 0 bases at V and 5 bases at J, with 15 bases between. CDR1 SGHRS and CDR2 YFSETQ come from the germline V gene. The CDR3 protein is CASSLATQIVNNEQFF. As DNA, the CDR3 is TGCGCCAGCAGCTTGGCTACCCAGATAGTTAACAATGAGCAGTTCTTC.

The V and J genes are TRBV21-1 and TRBJ2-1; whether TRBD2, the table's D call, matches the DNA was not checked. TRBV21-1 is annotated as a pseudogene. The CDR3 is 18 amino acids. CDR3 amino acids: CASSKPRGPSRSYNEQFF. As DNA, the CDR3 is TGTGCCAGCAGCAAACCGCGCGGCCCTAGTCGTTCCTACAATGAGCAGTTCTTC.

The chain is built from TRBV5-1 and TRBJ2-7, with D tentatively TRBD2 (6 bases). V was trimmed by 4 bases and J by 1 base, leaving 12 bases between them. The CDR3 length is 14 residues. From germline, CDR1 is SGHRS and CDR2 YFSETQ. The CDR3 DNA reads TGCGCCAGCAGCACTTCGACTAGATCCTACGAGCAGTACTTC. Amino acids: CASSTSTRSYEQYF.

A single count supports this clone. The chain has TRBV18 and TRBJ2-4, with 7 bases aligning to TRBD1. The CDR3 has 14 amino acids. Per the germline V gene, CDR1 is KGHSH and CDR2 is LQKENI. The ends lost 2 bases at V and 9 bases at J; junction bases unmatched: 7. The CDR3 is CASSPNRGEGIQYF. The CDR3 nucleotides read TGTGCCAGCTCACCAAACAGGGGAGAAGGCATTCAGTACTTC.

This chain links TRBV7-9 with TRBJ1-1, with unresolved D. The V and J ends lost 5 bases and 5 bases respectively, with 12 bases between them. This CDR3 region has 13 residues. The germline CDR1 and CDR2 sequences are SEHNR and FQNEAQ (reference sequence). The CDR3 sequence is CASSVDIGTEAFF. CDR3 coding DNA: TGTGCCAGCAGCGTCGATATAGGGACTGAAGCTTTCTTT.

Only one count was recorded for this clone. J is TRBJ2-1 and V is TRBV4-3; possibly TRBD2 for D (6 bases). V lost 1 base, J lost 6 bases, and 13 bases lay in between. Germline assignment: CDR1 LGHNA and CDR2 YSLEER. This CDR3 comprises 15 residues. The CDR3 DNA reads as TGCGCCAGCAGCCAAGGTGTCGGGAGTGGCAATGAGCAGTTCTTC. This sequence encodes CASSQGVGSGNEQFF.

As for this clone: The sample contains more than one DNA sequence encoding this CDR3. The J gene is TRBJ1-1, the V gene TRBV7-9; 7 bases are a match to TRBD1. There are 13 residues in the CDR3. Germline CDR1 reads SEHNR; CDR2 reads FQNEAQ (reference sequence). Trimming at V came to 5 bases and at J to 5 bases, leaving 5 bases not matched to a gene. The CDR3 loop is CASSRSGGTEAFF. The DNA for the CDR3 is TGTGCCAGCAGCCGTTCAGGGGGGACTGAAGCTTTCTTT.

V and J are TRBV9 and TRBJ2-1, with D unresolved. The CDR3 loop spans 17 amino acids. Germline CDR1 reads SGDLS; CDR2 reads YYNGEE. V was shortened by 4 bases and J by 6 bases, with 23 bases between the two germline ends. CDR3 in amino acids: CASSPHLSLVPPNEQFF. The CDR3 DNA reads as TGTGCCAGCAGCCCCCACTTAAGTTTAGTCCCCCCCAATGAGCAGTTCTTC.

The rearrangement links TRBV6-5 to TRBJ1-2; D gene ambiguous. The ends were cut back, 6 bases at V and 0 bases at J, with 8 bases in the middle. The CDR3 contains 13 residues. Germline CDR1 reads MNHEY; CDR2 reads SVGAGI. The CDR3 loop reads CASSDDPNYGYTF. The CDR3 nucleotides are TGTGCCAGCAGCGACGACCCTAACTATGGCTACACCTTC.

The chain couples TRBV6-1 to TRBJ2-7; D is ambiguous. Looked up from germline, CDR1 is MNHNS and CDR2 is SASEGT. This CDR3 is built from 12 residues. Trimming cost V 7 bases and J 1 base, with 8 bases left between them. In DNA, the CDR3 is TGTGCCAGCACCCAACAGTCCTACGAGCAGTACTTC. Residues: CASTQQSYEQYF.

This sequence joins TRBV27 and TRBJ2-5, with a weak D call TRBD2 (6 bases). Looked up from germline, CDR1 is MNHEY and CDR2 is SMNVEV (reference sequence). CDR3 length: 17 amino acids. Trimming left V 6 bases short and J 1 base short, with 21 bases between. The CDR3 protein is CASSQTVTRGSQETQYF. For the CDR3, the DNA is TGTGCCAGCAGCCAAACAGTGACTAGGGGATCCCAAGAGACCCAGTACTTC.